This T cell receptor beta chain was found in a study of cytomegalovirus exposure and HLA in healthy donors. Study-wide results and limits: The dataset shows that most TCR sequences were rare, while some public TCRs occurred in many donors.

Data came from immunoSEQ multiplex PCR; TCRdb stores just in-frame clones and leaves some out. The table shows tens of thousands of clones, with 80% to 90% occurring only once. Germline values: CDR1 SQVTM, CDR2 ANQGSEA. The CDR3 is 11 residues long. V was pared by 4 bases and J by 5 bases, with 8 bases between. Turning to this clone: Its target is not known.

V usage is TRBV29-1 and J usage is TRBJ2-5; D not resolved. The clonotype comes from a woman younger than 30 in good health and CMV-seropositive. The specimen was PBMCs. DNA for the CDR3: TGCAGCGTTGCACGGGTGGAGACCCAGTACTTC. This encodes CSVARVETQYF.